This entry lists 5 T cell receptor beta chains sequenced from one sample in a study of shared clonotypes between healthy human individuals. The table came from immunoSEQ multiplex PCR; TCRdb's copy has only in-frame clones and leaves some out. The table records a few million clones, 85% to 95% of them present only once. What was sequenced was naive CD4+ T cells from PBMCs. The subset denotes: CD45RA+ positively selected. The receptors stem from a man between 18 and 29 years old in good health. Some clones in this sample may be carry-over from other donors' samples.

The chain combines TRBV27 with TRBJ2-3, with a possible D match to TRBD2 (6 bases). There are 16 residues in the CDR3. The V gene's germline CDR1 is MNHEY and CDR2 SMNVEV (reference sequence). Trimming stripped 4 bases from V and 2 bases from J, with 16 bases between. The CDR3 region is CASSSNRDWYTDTQYF. The CDR3 DNA is TGTGCCAGCAGTTCAAACCGGGACTGGTACACAGATACGCAGTATTTT.

Only one count was recorded for this clone. The chain combines TRBV19 with TRBJ2-7; TRBD2 is a possible D gene (5 bases). Trimming left V 9 bases short and J 4 bases short, with 16 bases between. There are 13 residues in the CDR3. The germline V gene has CDR1 LNHDA and CDR2 SQIVND (reference sequence). The CDR3 coding sequence is TGTGCCAGCCCCCGAAAAGGGAGTTACGAGCAGTACTTC. It translates to CASPRKGSYEQYF.

The chain couples TRBV28 to TRBJ2-7; TRBD1 aligns across 12 bases. Germline CDR1 reads MDHEN; CDR2 reads SYDVKM. This CDR3 region has 15 residues. With V trimmed by 4 bases and J by 13 bases, 14 bases remained unmatched. In DNA, the CDR3 is TGTGCCAGCAGTTCGTCCGGGACAGGGGGCGGTTTTTTCTACTTC. Translated: CASSSSGTGGGFFYF.

This clone has more than one count but fewer than ten. The chain's CDR3 is CASSWGADTQYF. The CDR3 DNA reads as TGTGCCAGCAGCTGGGGAGCAGATACGCAGTATTTT. The chain uses TRBV11-2 and TRBJ2-3; tentative D call: TRBD2 (5 bases). The germline V and J ends were trimmed by 4 bases and 4 bases, with 6 bases remaining between them. The CDR3 is made up of 12 amino acids. Germline V gene lookup returns CDR1 SGHAT and CDR2 FQNNGV. Based on the CDR3 plus reference TRBV11-2 and TRBJ2-3, the full variable domain is EAGVAQSPRYKIIEKRQSVAFWCNPISGHATLYWYQQILGQGPKLLIQFQNNGVVDDSQLPKDRFSAERLKGVDSTLKIQPAKLEDSAVYLCASSWGADTQYFGPGTRLTVL.

The V and J genes are TRBV5-1 and TRBJ1-1; TRBD1 agrees at 8 bases. V trimming: 4 bases; J trimming: 5 bases; junction bases outside the gene matches: 7. Germline V gene lookup returns CDR1 SGHRS and CDR2 YFSETQ. The CDR3 has 14 residues. This CDR3 is CASSELTGGTEAFF. The CDR3 bases are TGCGCCAGCAGCGAACTAACAGGGGGGACTGAAGCTTTCTTT.